This passage covers 18 T cell receptor beta chains from one sample sequenced in a study of blood T cell repertoires in COVID-19. The method was immunoSEQ multiplex PCR; TCRdb's version includes in-frame clones alone and lacks a portion of them. The sample holds some 110,000 clones; approximately 84% are singletons and the top ten take about 27%. Sequenced sample: peripheral blood. These receptors were collected from a man between 60 and 75 years old with acute or convalescent COVID-19.

The chain joins TRBV19 to TRBJ2-2, with 9 bases matching TRBD1. Germline CDR1 is LNHDA and CDR2 is SQIVND (reference sequence). The CDR3 runs to 15 residues. The ends lost 2 bases at V and 5 bases at J; junction bases unmatched: 3. The CDR3 loop reads CASSIMGTGTGELFF. The CDR3 DNA follows: TGTGCCAGTAGTATAATGGGGACAGGGACCGGGGAGCTGTTTTTT.

V is TRBV18 and J is TRBJ1-4, with 8 nucleotides matching TRBD1. J lost 0 bases, V lost 1 base, and 7 bases had no gene match. Germline values: CDR1 KGHSH, CDR2 LQKENI. This CDR3 is built from 18 residues. CDR3 residues: CASSPRDRGRSTNEKLFF. The CDR3, as DNA: TGTGCCAGCTCACCACGCGACAGGGGCCGTTCAACTAATGAAAAACTGTTTTTT.

V gene TRBV5-1 combines with J gene TRBJ2-7, with 9 bases lining up with TRBD1. V was pared by 3 bases and J by 4 bases, with 8 bases of the junction left unmatched. Germline lookup yields CDR1 SGHRS and CDR2 YFSETQ. The CDR3 consists of 15 residues. CDR3 sequence: CASSSPGQGMYEQYF. As DNA, the CDR3 is TGCGCCAGCAGCTCCCCGGGACAGGGTATGTACGAGCAGTACTTC. The entire variable domain, with the rest obtained from reference TRBV5-1 and TRBJ2-7, is as follows: KAGVTQTPRYLIKTRGQQVTLSCSPISGHRSVSWYQQTPGQGLQFLFEYFSETQRNKGNFPGRFSGRQFSNSRSEMNVSTLELGDSALYLCASSSPGQGMYEQYFGPGTRLTVT.

The genes are TRBV10-1 and TRBJ1-1, with D possibly being TRBD1 (5 bases). Germline V CDR1 and CDR2: WNHNN, SYGVQD (reference sequence). Trimming stripped 5 bases from V and 10 bases from J, with 14 bases between. CDR3 length equals 12 residues. DNA for the CDR3: TGCGCCAGCAGTCCCCCCGGGGGGAGAGCTTTCTTT. Translation gives CASSPPGGRAFF.

The chain couples TRBV6-6 to TRBJ2-7, with 8 bases aligning to TRBD2. V shed 5 bases and J 6 bases; nucleotides not matched to a gene: 9. Germline loops: CDR1 MNHNY, CDR2 SVGAGI (reference sequence). The CDR3 has 14 amino acids. Written as DNA, the CDR3 is TGTGCCAGCAGTAGCTCGCTAGCGGGCCGCGAGCAGTACGTC. Amino acids: CASSSSLAGREQYV.

CDR3 loop: CASSQELLAAYEQYV. CDR3 bases: TGCGCCAGCAGCCAAGAACTCCTAGCGGCCTACGAGCAGTACGTC. The rearrangement links TRBV4-1 to TRBJ2-7; TRBD2 matches 7 bases. Germline assignment: CDR1 MGHRA and CDR2 YSYEKL. This CDR3 contains 15 residues. Trimming at V came to 0 bases and at J to 2 bases, leaving 4 bases not matched to a gene.

A few counts support this clone. The chain carries TRBV5-5 and TRBJ1-6; D possibly corresponds to TRBD1 (6 bases). This CDR3 spans 14 amino acids. Per the germline V gene, CDR1 is SGHKS and CDR2 is YYEKEE (reference sequence). V was clipped by 4 bases and J by 6 bases, with 11 bases between them. CDR3 DNA sequence: TGTGCCAGCAGCCCCCAGGGGAGTAATTCACCCCTCCACTTT. It yields the protein CASSPQGSNSPLHF.

This clone has just one count. V usage is TRBV7-8 and J usage is TRBJ1-1, with D possibly being TRBD1 (5 bases). This CDR3 has 15 residues. From germline, CDR1 is SGHVS and CDR2 FQNEAQ. V gave up 5 bases and J gave up 6 bases, with 19 bases separating them. As DNA, the CDR3 is TGTGCCAGCAGCCGCTTCGCCGGGGGAGAATCTGAAGCTTTCTTT. It translates to CASSRFAGGESEAFF.

The chain joins TRBV6-5 to TRBJ1-4; 7 bases map to TRBD1. The J segment lost 6 bases and the V segment lost 7 bases, leaving 11 bases of the junction unmatched. Germline V gene lookup returns CDR1 MNHEY and CDR2 SVGAGI. This CDR3 comprises 15 residues. CDR3 in amino acids: CASTQRGTAHEKLFF. CDR3 DNA sequence: TGTGCCAGCACCCAAAGAGGGACAGCGCATGAAAAACTGTTTTTT.

The J gene is TRBJ2-7, the V gene TRBV28, with 8 bases lining up with TRBD2. The CDR3 runs 14 residues. With V trimmed by 4 bases and J by 2 bases, 4 bases remained unmatched. CDR1 is MDHEN and CDR2 is SYDVKM in the germline V gene. The CDR3 region has the DNA TGTGCCAGCAGTTCAAGCGGGAGAGCCTACGAGCAGTACTTC. Its translation is CASSSSGRAYEQYF.

This rearrangement joins TRBV11-3 to TRBJ2-7, with 9 bases fitting TRBD1. The germline gives CDR1 SGHNT, CDR2 YENEEA. The V gene end was trimmed by 5 bases and the J gene end by 4 bases; junction bases not matched to a gene: 6. The CDR3 runs 14 residues. The CDR3 DNA follows: TGTGCCAGCAGCGCACGACAGGGGGGATACGAGCAGTACGTC. This encodes CASSARQGGYEQYV.

In its sample, this clone was seen once. The CDR3 DNA reads as TGTGCCAGCAGCTTAGACCCAGCGGGAGCGTCCTACGAGCAGTACGTC. This encodes CASSLDPAGASYEQYV. The V and J genes are TRBV11-3 and TRBJ2-7; 8 bases align to TRBD2. Losses at the gene ends were 0 bases for V and 1 base for J; bases not matched to a gene: 5. The CDR3 runs 16 residues. The germline gives CDR1 SGHNT, CDR2 YENEEA.

The chain employs TRBV27 and TRBJ2-5, with 8 bases identical to TRBD2. CDR1 MNHEY and CDR2 SMNVEV come from the germline V gene (reference sequence). The CDR3 runs to 16 residues. The V segment lost 6 bases and the J segment 2 bases; nucleotides outside the gene matches: 11. DNA of the CDR3: TGTGCCAGCAGAAGCAGTAGCGGGACGGTACAAGAGACCCAGTACTTC. Encoded protein: CASRSSSGTVQETQYF.

This clone has just a few counts. V gene TRBV7-9 combines with J gene TRBJ1-1; 7 bases align to TRBD1. The CDR3 has 15 amino acids. The V segment lost 5 bases and the J segment 2 bases; nucleotides outside the gene matches: 8. The germline V gene has CDR1 SEHNR and CDR2 FQNEAQ (reference sequence). CDR3: CASSKSGGINTEAFF. CDR3 coding DNA: TGTGCCAGCAGCAAGTCAGGGGGAATTAACACTGAAGCTTTCTTT. Using reference TRBV7-9 and TRBJ1-1 for the parts outside the CDR3, the full variable domain is DTGVSQNPRHKITKRGQNVTFRCDPISEHNRLYWYRQTLGQGPEFLTYFQNEAQLEKSRLLSDRFSAERPKGSFSTLEIQRTEQGDSAMYLCASSKSGGINTEAFFGQGTRLTVV.

This chain links TRBV7-2 with TRBJ1-2; D uncertain. Germline loops: CDR1 SGHTA, CDR2 FQGNSA. CDR3 length: 13 amino acids. Trimming stripped 1 base from V and 4 bases from J, with 7 bases between. Here the CDR3 DNA reads TGTGCCAGCAGCTTAGAACAGAGCTATGGCTACACCTTC. Protein: CASSLEQSYGYTF. The whole variable domain, filled in from reference TRBV7-2 and TRBJ1-2, reads GAGVSQSPSNKVTEKGKDVELRCDPISGHTALYWYRQSLGQGLEFLIYFQGNSAPDKSGLPSDRFSAERTGGSVSTLTIQRTQQEDSAVYLCASSLEQSYGYTFGSGTRLTVV.

The sample holds a few counts of this clone. V is TRBV7-9 and J is TRBJ1-3, with D possibly being TRBD1 (5 bases). This CDR3 contains 15 residues. Germline CDR1 and CDR2: SEHNR and FQNEAQ (reference sequence). V was cut by 2 bases and J by 1 base, with 9 bases left in between. The CDR3, as DNA: TGTGCCAGCAGCTTATTGGGGACTTCTGGAAACACCATATATTTT. This codes for CASSLLGTSGNTIYF.

The rearrangement links TRBV23-1 to TRBJ2-1; TRBD2 aligns across 9 bases. TRBV23-1 is identified as an open reading frame with a role that is uncertain. After removal of 0 bases from V and 0 bases from J, the junction contained 15 bases not matched to a gene. The CDR3 has 21 residues. The CDR3 spells CASSQSAGGPRELSSYNEQFF. CDR3 DNA: TGCGCCAGCAGTCAATCGGCGGGAGGGCCAAGAGAATTAAGCTCCTACAATGAGCAGTTCTTC.

The chain has TRBV18 and TRBJ2-7; 7 bases match TRBD1. J gave up 6 bases and V 3 bases, and 14 bases lay outside the gene matches. Per germline, CDR1 KGHSH and CDR2 LQKENI. The length of the CDR3 is 16 residues. Here the CDR3 reads CASSPTGSIATSEQYV. In DNA form, the CDR3 reads TGTGCCAGCTCACCGACAGGGTCCATCGCTACGAGCGAGCAGTACGTC.